Here is one T cell receptor beta chain with its context. What it recognizes is unknown. Some clones are missing from TCRdb's copy, which holds only in-frame ones; the method was immunoSEQ multiplex PCR. Among 100,000 to 120,000 clones listed, roughly 90% were seen once. This CDR3 is built from 14 residues. V lost 4 bases and J lost 7, with 17 bases in between. CDR1 SGHTA and CDR2 FQGNSA come from the germline V gene. The data belong to a study of T cell responses to AZD1222 COVID-19 vaccine. Study results and caveats: After two AZD1222 doses, spike-specific TCR breadth and depth rose versus day 0. Nearly half of unique spike-specific TCRs reportedly avoided B.1.351 and B.1.1.7 mutated regions. Among those given AZD1222, only five or six were seropositive at baseline. The sample set comprised mostly white British donors with more females, and clonal diversity was possibly underestimated.

The specimen was peripheral blood, collected on day 0 of AZD1222 vaccination. This sequence originates from an adult in good health. The chain couples TRBV7-2 to TRBJ2-7; the D gene is possibly TRBD1 (6 bases). CDR3 bases: TGTGCCAGCAGCTATTTCGCACAGGGCCAGGAGCAGTACTTC. Protein: CASSYFAQGQEQYF.